The sequence of this TCR beta chain was determined in a study of cytomegalovirus exposure and HLA in healthy donors. Note on this clone: Its antigen is currently unknown.

Germline values: CDR1 MRHNA, CDR2 SNTAGT. Trimming cost V 5 bases and J 7 bases, with 12 bases left between them. The CDR3 has 13 residues. 13 Jbeta primers and 60 Vbeta primers were used for the PCR. TCRdb's table, derived via immunoSEQ multiplex PCR, lists solely in-frame clones and lacks some. The table lists 140,000 to 150,000 clones, roughly three quarters of them singletons. General study findings and limits: Per a prior analysis, the majority of TCR beta V segments were productive roughly 87% or roughly 30% of the time.

The chain uses TRBV6-4 and TRBJ1-5; TRBD1 might be the D (6 bases). This clonotype was obtained from a woman aged 40 to 50 in good health and CMV-seronegative. The sample comprised PBMCs. The CDR3 is CASSLTGTQPQHF. CDR3 sequence (DNA): TGTGCCAGCAGTCTAACAGGGACCCAGCCCCAGCATTTT.